A single sample is the source of the 14 T cell receptor beta chains below, sequenced in a study of early stage breast cancer tumors listed by TCRdb under 2017. Receptor libraries were prepared by the immunoSEQ multiplex PCR assay. TCRdb took this table from immuneACCESS and kept in-frame rearrangements with V and J called. Such tables lack part of the clones; where checked against another copy, unresolved V genes explain under half of the gap, and the rest is unexplained. This sample holds roughly 34,000 clones; approximately 74% were observed only once. The ten largest clones capture about 6.8% of the sample. Sequencing was performed on blood. These TCRs come from a person aged 55 to 75 with breast cancer.

This clone was seen a few times. The chain couples TRBV11-2 to TRBJ1-1, with D hard to call. V lost 3 bases and J lost 10, with 18 bases in between. Germline V CDR1 and CDR2: SGHAT, FQNNGV. The CDR3 totals 14 residues. CDR3 amino acids: CASSFRRWVEGAFF. CDR3 in DNA: TGTGCCAGCAGCTTCCGACGGTGGGTAGAGGGAGCTTTCTTT.

Only one count was recorded for this clone. The chain carries TRBV5-1 and TRBJ1-2, with 12 bases fitting TRBD1. From germline, CDR1 is SGHRS and CDR2 YFSETQ. This CDR3 is 14 amino acids long. J was trimmed by 6 bases and V by 4 bases; bases with no gene match: 4. The CDR3 DNA sequence: TGCGCCAGCAGCCCGGGACAGGGGGCTGATGGCTACACCTTC. Amino acid sequence: CASSPGQGADGYTF. Full variable domain (missing parts from reference TRBV5-1 and TRBJ1-2): KAGVTQTPRYLIKTRGQQVTLSCSPISGHRSVSWYQQTPGQGLQFLFEYFSETQRNKGNFPGRFSGRQFSNSRSEMNVSTLELGDSALYLCASSPGQGADGYTFGSGTRLTVV.

In its sample, this clone was seen once. The chain employs TRBV4-1 and TRBJ2-4; no reliable D call. Germline CDR1 MGHRA, CDR2 YSYEKL. V lost 2 bases and J 1 base, leaving 15 bases between the germline ends. The CDR3 is 17 amino acids. The CDR3 spells CASSQTPDPPAKNIQYF. CDR3 DNA: TGCGCCAGCAGCCAAACGCCCGATCCCCCCGCCAAAAACATTCAGTACTTC.

This clone was seen only a few times. The genes are TRBV9 and TRBJ2-1; D remains unclear. This CDR3 has 11 amino acids. Germline loops: CDR1 SGDLS, CDR2 YYNGEE. V was clipped by 4 bases and J by 8 bases, with 7 bases between them. CDR3 coding DNA: TGTGCCAGCAGCTCAGGCTATGAGCAGTTCTTC. Translating gives CASSSGYEQFF.

The chain uses TRBV11-1 and TRBJ2-7; 8 nucleotides align to TRBD1. Germline trimming cut 5 bases from V and 2 bases from J; bases unmatched to any gene: 8. This CDR3 contains 15 residues. CDR1 is SGHAT and CDR2 is FQDESV in the germline V gene (reference sequence). DNA for the CDR3: TGTGCCAGCAGCCCCGGACAGGGCAACACCTACGAGCAGTACTTC. Translated: CASSPGQGNTYEQYF.

The CDR3 sequence is CASSLAGQNNSPLHF. The CDR3 nucleotides are TGTGCCAGCAGCTTAGCGGGGCAGAATAATTCACCCCTCCACTTT. The J gene is TRBJ1-6, the V gene TRBV7-6, with a tentative D call TRBD1 (5 bases). CDR1 and CDR2 from the germline V gene are SGHVS and FNYEAQ. This CDR3 is built from 15 residues. V lost 0 bases, J lost 5 bases, and 8 bases lay in between.

As regards this clone: Mismatch with germline at one junction end may stem from a read error. The rearrangement uses TRBV7-7 and TRBJ1-1; no clear D gene. There are 14 residues in the CDR3. CDR1 and CDR2 from the germline V gene are SSHAT and FNYEAQ (reference sequence). Here the CDR3 reads CASSLRVIQTEAFF. CDR3 coding DNA: TGTGCTAGCAGCTTAAGGGTAATTCAAACTGAAGCTTTCTTT.

The table lists this clone with a few counts. This chain joins TRBV7-9 and TRBJ2-7; D not resolved. The CDR3 spans 16 residues. Germline V gives CDR1 SEHNR, CDR2 FQNEAQ (reference sequence). The V end was cut by 1 base, the J end by 6 bases, with 19 bases between. The CDR3 DNA is TGTGCCAGCAGCTTAGTGGTGGGAATCGTAGCAGGCGAGCAGTACTTC. It is translated as CASSLVVGIVAGEQYF. Complete variable domain (other parts from reference TRBV7-9 and TRBJ2-7): DTGVSQNPRHKITKRGQNVTFRCDPISEHNRLYWYRQTLGQGPEFLTYFQNEAQLEKSRLLSDRFSAERPKGSFSTLEIQRTEQGDSAMYLCASSLVVGIVAGEQYFGPGTRLTVT.

V usage is TRBV9 and J usage is TRBJ1-2; D is unclear. Trimming took 3 bases from V and 0 from J, leaving 9 bases between them. CDR1 and CDR2 (germline): SGDLS, YYNGEE. This CDR3 is built from 14 residues. Here the CDR3 reads CASSEGRANYGYTF. Here the CDR3 DNA reads TGTGCCAGCAGCGAGGGAAGGGCTAACTATGGCTACACCTTC.

J is TRBJ2-5 and V is TRBV9; TRBD2 matches 7 bases. Germline CDR1 and CDR2: SGDLS and YYNGEE. The CDR3 totals 15 residues. The V and J ends lost 0 bases and 4 bases, in that order; junction bases with no gene match: 6. The CDR3 is CASSVADGEGETQYF. In DNA, the CDR3 is TGTGCCAGCAGCGTAGCTGATGGGGAGGGAGAGACCCAGTACTTC.

The V call is TRBV28, the J call TRBJ2-7; D possibly corresponds to TRBD1 (6 bases). Germline V lookup: CDR1 MDHEN, CDR2 SYDVKM. The ends were cut back, 7 bases at V and 9 bases at J, with 13 bases in the middle. The CDR3 covers 11 residues. CDR3 loop: CASTLGQGQYF. DNA of the CDR3: TGTGCCAGCACTCTGGGACAAGGGCAGTACTTC.

This clone was counted a single time. The chain is built from TRBV27 and TRBJ1-1; no definite D call. The germline V gene has CDR1 MNHEY and CDR2 SMNVEV (reference sequence). V dropped 5 bases and J dropped 1 base, with 11 bases sitting between them. The CDR3 totals 14 residues. CDR3 sequence (DNA): TGTGCCAGCAGTACTGGACCGGGGAACACTGAAGCTTTCTTT. Translated: CASSTGPGNTEAFF.

In its sample, this clone was seen once. The CDR3 protein is CASSPPMGTSESTDTQYF. The DNA of the CDR3 is TGTGCCAGCTCACCACCCATGGGGACTAGCGAGAGCACAGATACGCAGTATTTT. The gene calls are TRBV18 and TRBJ2-3; 10 nucleotides line up with TRBD2. CDR1 is KGHSH, CDR2 LQKENI, per germline. Losses at the gene ends were 0 bases for V and 0 bases for J; bases not matched to a gene: 6. This CDR3 comprises 18 residues.

This clone is labeled medium-sized. The CDR3 DNA sequence: TGCGCCAGCAGTGAGTCTAGGTGTTACTACGAGCAGTACTTC. It codes for CASSESRCYYEQYF. The rearrangement uses TRBV10-1 and TRBJ2-7; the D is unclear. Germline V gene sequence: CDR1 WNHNN, CDR2 SYGVQD (reference sequence). The CDR3 consists of 14 residues. V lost 0 bases to trimming and J lost 3 bases, with 9 bases between them.